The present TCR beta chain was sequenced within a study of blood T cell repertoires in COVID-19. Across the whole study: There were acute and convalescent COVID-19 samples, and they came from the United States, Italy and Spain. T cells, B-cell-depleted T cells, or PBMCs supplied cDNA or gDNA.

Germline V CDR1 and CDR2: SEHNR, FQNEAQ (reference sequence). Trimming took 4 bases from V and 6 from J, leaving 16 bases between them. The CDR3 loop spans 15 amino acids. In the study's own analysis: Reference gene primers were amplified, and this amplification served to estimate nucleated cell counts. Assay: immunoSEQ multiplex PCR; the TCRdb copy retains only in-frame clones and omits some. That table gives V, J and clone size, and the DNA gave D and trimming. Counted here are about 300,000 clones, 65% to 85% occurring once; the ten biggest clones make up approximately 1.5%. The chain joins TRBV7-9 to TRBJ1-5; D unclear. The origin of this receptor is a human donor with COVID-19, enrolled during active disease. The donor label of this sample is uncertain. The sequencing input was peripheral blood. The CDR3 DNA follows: TGTGCCAGCAGCTCCTCCCTGGGTGAGGCTCAGCCCCAGCATTTT. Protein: CASSSSLGEAQPQHF. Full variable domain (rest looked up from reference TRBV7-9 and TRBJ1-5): DTGVSQNPRHKITKRGQNVTFRCDPISEHNRLYWYRQTLGQGPEFLTYFQNEAQLEKSRLLSDRFSAERPKGSFSTLEIQRTEQGDSAMYLCASSSSLGEAQPQHFGDGTRLSIL.